This T cell receptor beta chain is drawn from a study of PD-L1 blockade in urothelial cancer. For this clone: No antigen is known for it.

Regarding the study as a whole: Clones that were tumor-associated expanded more in the blood of durable-benefit patients at 3 weeks.

V was pared by 8 bases and J by 0 bases, with 17 bases between. The CDR3 loop spans 16 amino acids. From germline, CDR1 is LNHDA and CDR2 SQIVND (reference sequence). The data were produced by immunoSEQ multiplex PCR, yet TCRdb's version contains in-frame clones alone and is incomplete. The sample carries some 20,000 clones, approximately 89% recorded once. The time point was: pretreatment peripheral blood. The chain joins TRBV19 to TRBJ1-5; possibly TRBD1 for D (6 bases). This receptor was obtained from a man between 70 and 80 years old with urothelial cancer. Sequenced material: PBMCs, taken around atezolizumab (anti-PD-L1) treatment. The CDR3 bases are TGTGCCAGTCATGAGACGACAGGTTATAGCAATCAGCCCCAGCATTTT. It translates to CASHETTGYSNQPQHF. The entire variable domain, with the rest obtained from reference TRBV19 and TRBJ1-5, is as follows: DGGITQSPKYLFRKEGQNVTLSCEQNLNHDAMYWYRQDPGQGLRLIYYSQIVNDFQKGDIAEGYSVSREKKESFPLTVTSAQKNPTAFYLCASHETTGYSNQPQHFGDGTRLSIL.